These 22 T cell receptor beta chains share one sample of origin, sequenced in a study of T cell repertoires in cytomegalovirus infection. Antigens of these TCRs are unknown. TCRdb analysed the reads with MiXCR anew, one entry per CDR3 protein. This table has 450,000 to 600,000 distinct CDR3 sequences, roughly 43% appearing once. Sequences were derived from cultured PBMCs, sampled from culture after CMV antigen stimulation. These TCRs come from a human donor in good health (CMV status not recorded). Some clones in this sample may be carry-over from other donors' samples.

V gene TRBV4-1 combines with J gene TRBJ1-4; D is perhaps TRBD1 (5 bases). The CDR3 totals 13 residues. The germline gives CDR1 MGHRA, CDR2 YSYEKL. The V gene lost 1 base and the J gene lost 8 bases, with 8 bases spanning the gap. CDR3 region: CASSQVWGEKLFF. The CDR3 DNA follows: TGCGCCAGCAGCCAAGTGTGGGGCGAAAAACTGTTTTTT.

The V and J genes are TRBV7-6 and TRBJ2-3; possible D gene TRBD1, 5 bases. The V end was cut by 5 bases, the J end by 9 bases, with 12 bases between. Germline-derived CDR1 and CDR2 are SGHVS and FNYEAQ. This CDR3 is built from 12 residues. Written as DNA, the CDR3 is TGTGCCAGCAGCCCGGACACTCTAACGCAGTATTTT. Protein: CASSPDTLTQYF.

This clonotype was observed a handful of times. The chain links TRBV11-2 to TRBJ2-3; unclear D gene. V was clipped by 3 bases and J by 3 bases, with 13 bases between them. Germline CDR1 and CDR2: SGHAT and FQNNGV. This CDR3 comprises 15 residues. The CDR3 nucleotides read TGTGCCAGCAGCTTCGGCCTTCGTGGAACAGATACGCAGTATTTT. Translation gives CASSFGLRGTDTQYF.

This rearrangement joins TRBV20-1 to TRBJ1-6, with 8 bases fitting TRBD1. Trimming cost V 5 bases and J 6 bases; bases outside gene matches: 3. CDR1 and CDR2 from the germline V gene are DFQATT and SNEGSKA (reference sequence). The CDR3 totals 13 residues. The DNA of the CDR3 is TGCAGTGCTTGGGACAGGAGTAATTCACCCCTCCACTTT. Translated, it gives CSAWDRSNSPLHF.

Here the CDR3 reads CASSERLAGSSYNEQFF. The CDR3 DNA reads as TGTGCCAGCAGTGAAAGGCTAGCGGGGAGCTCCTACAATGAGCAGTTCTTC. This sequence joins TRBV6-1 and TRBJ2-1; 9 nucleotides line up with TRBD2. Germline V CDR1 and CDR2: MNHNS, SASEGT. The CDR3 totals 17 residues. V shed 2 bases, J shed 0 bases, and the junction held 5 bases outside the gene matches.

This sequence joins TRBV20-1 and TRBJ2-2; weak D call: TRBD1 (5 bases). CDR1 is DFQATT and CDR2 is SNEGSKA in the germline V gene (reference sequence). The CDR3 contains 13 residues. Trimming pared 3 bases from V and 3 bases from J, leaving 8 bases between. The CDR3 protein is CSASTGYTGELFF. In DNA, the CDR3 is TGCAGTGCTAGTACAGGATACACCGGGGAGCTGTTTTTT.

This clonotype was recorded at least ten times. The rearrangement links TRBV7-2 to TRBJ1-2, with 7 nucleotides matching TRBD1. Germline V gene data show CDR1 as SGHTA and CDR2 as FQGNSA. CDR3 length: 16 amino acids. Unmatched junction bases numbered 13, after V lost 5 bases and J lost 4 bases. The CDR3 loop is CASSAGQTGNIYGYTF. CDR3 nucleotides: TGTGCCAGCAGCGCGGGCCAGACAGGGAACATCTATGGCTACACCTTC.

This clonotype has a handful of counts. J is TRBJ2-7 and V is TRBV12-3 or TRBV12-4; D remains unclear. This CDR3 is built from 13 residues. With 5 bases removed from V and 2 bases from J, the gap between germline ends came to 10 bases. CDR3 region: CASSAINTYEQYF. The DNA for the CDR3 is TGTGCCAGCAGTGCTATTAATACCTACGAGCAGTACTTC.

The chain couples TRBV11-2 to TRBJ2-3, with TRBD2 identical over 11 bases. CDR3 length: 16 residues. The trim removed 5 bases at V and 14 bases at J, leaving 18 bases unmatched. CDR1 is SGHAT, CDR2 FQNNGV, per germline. The CDR3 spells CASSRLGASGRPGPYF. CDR3 nucleotides: TGTGCCAGCAGCCGATTGGGGGCTAGCGGGAGGCCGGGCCCGTATTTT.

CDR3: CASRQGTNEQFF. CDR3 in DNA: TGTGCCAGCAGGCAGGGTACCAATGAGCAGTTCTTC. The J gene is TRBJ2-1, the V gene TRBV6-6, with D tentatively TRBD1 (5 bases). V shed 6 bases and J shed 6 bases, with 9 bases lying between them. The germline CDR1 and CDR2 sequences are MNHNY and SVGAGI (reference sequence). There are 12 residues in the CDR3.

This clonotype was counted a few times. The chain carries TRBV12-3 or TRBV12-4 and TRBJ2-3, with unresolved D. V lost 2 bases and J lost 4, with 7 bases in between. The CDR3 covers 13 residues. The CDR3 coding sequence is TGTGCCAGCAGTTTAATTCCAGCAGATACGCAGTATTTT. Encoded protein: CASSLIPADTQYF.

V is TRBV20-1 and J is TRBJ2-1; 14 nucleotides agree with TRBD2. The length of the CDR3 is 14 residues. V lost 6 bases to trimming and J lost 8 bases; unmatched junction nucleotides: 6. CDR1 DFQATT and CDR2 SNEGSKA come from the germline V gene (reference sequence). CDR3 nucleotide sequence: TGCAGTGCCCCCGGGACTAGCGGGAGCGATGAGCAGTTCTTC. Its translation is CSAPGTSGSDEQFF.

The chain has TRBV11-2 and TRBJ2-5, with TRBD1 identical over 9 bases. V lost 5 bases to trimming and J lost 5 bases; unmatched junction nucleotides: 6. Germline V gene data show CDR1 as SGHAT and CDR2 as FQNNGV. This CDR3 region has 14 residues. CDR3 loop: CASSPTGGTETQYF. The CDR3 coding sequence is TGTGCCAGCAGCCCGACAGGGGGAACGGAGACCCAGTACTTC.

The chain's CDR3 is CASQRQSGTYEQYF. CDR3 in DNA: TGTGCCAGCCAGAGACAGTCCGGGACCTACGAGCAGTACTTC. The V gene is TRBV3-1, the J gene TRBJ2-7, with D possibly called TRBD1 or TRBD2 (5 bases each). The CDR3 length is 14 residues. V was trimmed by 8 bases and J by 2 bases, leaving 16 bases between them. Germline assignment: CDR1 LGHDT and CDR2 YNNKEL (reference sequence).

This clonotype has just a few counts. The gene calls are TRBV6-1 and TRBJ2-7; D is undetermined. The CDR3 length is 13 residues. With 1 base removed from V and 4 bases from J, the gap between germline ends came to 8 bases. Germline loops: CDR1 MNHNS, CDR2 SASEGT. In DNA form, the CDR3 reads TGTGCCAGCAGTGAAGGGTGGGGATACGAGCAGTACTTC. Its protein product is CASSEGWGYEQYF.

This clonotype appeared many times. The rearrangement joins TRBV7-2 to TRBJ1-3, with D maybe TRBD1 (5 bases). CDR3 length equals 17 residues. V lost 3 bases to trimming and J lost 2 bases, with 17 bases between them. Germline V gene data show CDR1 as SGHTA and CDR2 as FQGNSA. This CDR3 reads CASSLGDLTITGNTIYF. Written as DNA, the CDR3 is TGTGCCAGCAGCTTGGGGGACCTTACAATTACTGGAAACACCATATATTTT. Variable domain in full (rest from reference TRBV7-2 and TRBJ1-3): GAGVSQSPSNKVTEKGKDVELRCDPISGHTALYWYRQSLGQGLEFLIYFQGNSAPDKSGLPSDRFSAERTGGSVSTLTIQRTQQEDSAVYLCASSLGDLTITGNTIYFGEGSWLTVV.

The count of this clonotype is one. The chain links TRBV11-2 to TRBJ2-7; a weak D match, TRBD1 (5 bases). This CDR3 has 13 amino acids. Trimming removed 5 bases at V and 6 bases at J, with 14 bases between. Germline CDR1 SGHAT, CDR2 FQNNGV. In DNA form, the CDR3 reads TGTGCCAGCAGCCTGCTAGGGGTTGGCGAGCAGTACTTC. This codes for CASSLLGVGEQYF.

The rearrangement links TRBV2 to TRBJ1-4; no clear D. In germline, CDR1 is SNHLY, CDR2 FYNNEI. The V and J ends lost 7 bases and 7 bases respectively, with 10 bases between them. The CDR3 covers 12 residues. The CDR3 is CASKLRAEKLFF. The DNA for the CDR3 is TGTGCCAGCAAGTTAAGGGCTGAAAAACTGTTTTTT.

Many counts were recorded for this clonotype. The rearrangement uses TRBV7-9 and TRBJ2-7, with D unresolved. The CDR3 runs to 12 residues. V was trimmed by 2 bases and J by 6 bases, leaving 8 bases between them. Germline V gene sequence: CDR1 SEHNR, CDR2 FQNEAQ (reference sequence). The chain's CDR3 is CASSLPPSEQYF. The CDR3 DNA sequence: TGTGCCAGCAGCTTACCCCCCTCCGAGCAGTACTTC.

The table lists this clonotype with many counts. This chain connects TRBV7-2 to TRBJ1-1; D is undetermined. The length of the CDR3 is 12 residues. Germline values: CDR1 SGHTA, CDR2 FQGNSA. The V gene lost 2 bases and the J gene lost 8 bases, with 9 bases spanning the gap. CDR3 nucleotides: TGTGCCAGCAGCTTATGGTCGGGGGAAGCTTTCTTT. Its translation: CASSLWSGEAFF.

This chain links TRBV24-1 with TRBJ1-2; D might be TRBD1 (5 bases). The germline gives CDR1 KGHDR, CDR2 SFDVKD. Trimming stripped 8 bases from V and 2 bases from J, with 14 bases between. This CDR3 is 14 amino acids long. As DNA, the CDR3 is TGTGCCACCACGCCGGGGCCTGGGAACTATGGCTACACCTTC. Its translation: CATTPGPGNYGYTF.

The rearrangement joins TRBV19 to TRBJ1-5; D is unclear. The V end was cut by 2 bases, the J end by 2 bases, with 10 bases between. Per germline, CDR1 LNHDA and CDR2 SQIVND (reference sequence). This CDR3 region has 15 residues. CDR3 sequence: CASSISPWGNQPQHF. As DNA, the CDR3 is TGTGCCAGTAGTATATCACCCTGGGGCAATCAGCCCCAGCATTTT. Full variable domain (remainder filled in from reference TRBV19 and TRBJ1-5): DGGITQSPKYLFRKEGQNVTLSCEQNLNHDAMYWYRQDPGQGLRLIYYSQIVNDFQKGDIAEGYSVSREKKESFPLTVTSAQKNPTAFYLCASSISPWGNQPQHFGDGTRLSIL.